These 27 T cell receptor beta chains originate from one sample sequenced in a study of Tregs in tolerant kidney transplant recipients. This table comes from immunoSEQ multiplex PCR, and its TCRdb copy is limited to in-frame clones, with some not included. The table records tens of thousands of clones, 93% of them present only once. The source material was CD4+ T cells from blood, sampled before the transplant. The receptor set was obtained from a human donor who received a combined kidney and bone marrow transplant.

The chain carries TRBV11-1 and TRBJ2-1, with TRBD2 matching 15 bases. With 6 bases clipped from V and 10 bases from J, the junction kept 7 bases outside the gene matches. The CDR3 sequence is 15 residues long. CDR1 is SGHAT and CDR2 is FQDESV in the germline V gene (reference sequence). The CDR3 coding sequence is TGTGCCAGCAGTTCGGGACTAGCGGGGGGAGGGGAGCAGTTCTTC. It is translated as CASSSGLAGGGEQFF.

The chain couples TRBV6-1 to TRBJ1-4, with 7 bases aligning to TRBD1. Per the germline V gene, CDR1 is MNHNS and CDR2 is SASEGT. Losses at the gene ends were 4 bases for V and 7 bases for J; bases not matched to a gene: 6. The CDR3 consists of 14 residues. For the CDR3, the DNA is TGTGCCAGCAGTGTATCACAGGGGAGTGAAAAACTGTTTTTT. It codes for CASSVSQGSEKLFF.

V is TRBV7-2 and J is TRBJ2-3, with 13 bases fitting TRBD2. Germline V gene sequence: CDR1 SGHTA, CDR2 FQGNSA. The CDR3 is 16 amino acids. Trimming took 5 bases from V and 4 from J; bases not matched to a gene: 6. This CDR3 is CASSRTSGSMADTQYF. In nucleotides, the CDR3 is TGTGCCAGCAGCCGGACTAGCGGGAGTATGGCAGATACGCAGTATTTT.

The chain uses TRBV4-2 and TRBJ2-5; 10 bases fit TRBD2. The ends lost 0 bases at V and 1 base at J; junction bases unmatched: 11. Germline-derived CDR1 and CDR2 are LGHNA and YNFKEQ. The CDR3 has 19 amino acids. The CDR3 region is CASSQEWLAGASVQETQYF. CDR3 bases: TGTGCCAGCAGCCAAGAGTGGCTAGCGGGAGCTTCCGTCCAAGAGACCCAGTACTTC.

The chain links TRBV7-2 to TRBJ2-4, with 10 bases fitting TRBD2. The CDR3 sequence is 16 residues long. V shed 2 bases, J shed 3 bases, and the junction held 4 bases outside the gene matches. Germline CDR1 SGHTA, CDR2 FQGNSA. CDR3 sequence: CASSLLAGVGKNIQYF. The CDR3 bases are TGTGCCAGCAGCTTACTAGCGGGGGTGGGCAAAAACATTCAGTACTTC.

The CDR3 region is CASSPPRGGRFEQYF. In DNA, the CDR3 is TGTGCCAGCAGCCCACCCCGGGGGGGGCGGTTCGAGCAGTACTTC. The chain combines TRBV7-9 with TRBJ2-7, with TRBD2 identical over 8 bases. This CDR3 is 15 amino acids long. CDR1 and CDR2 (germline): SEHNR, FQNEAQ (reference sequence). V lost 5 bases and J lost 6; bases outside the gene matches: 12.

The V and J genes are TRBV18 and TRBJ1-3; 12 nucleotides line up with TRBD1. The CDR3 has 16 residues. Germline assignment: CDR1 KGHSH and CDR2 LQKENI. V trimming: 2 bases; J trimming: 4 bases; junction bases outside the gene matches: 3. The CDR3 spells CASSPTGTGGGNTIYF. CDR3 DNA: TGTGCCAGCTCACCAACTGGGACAGGGGGCGGAAACACCATATATTTT. The variable domain in full, with the rest retrieved from reference TRBV18 and TRBJ1-3, is NAGVMQNPRHLVRRRGQEARLRCSPMKGHSHVYWYRQLPEEGLKFMVYLQKENIIDESGMPKERFSAEFPKEGPSILRIQQVVRGDSAAYFCASSPTGTGGGNTIYFGEGSWLTVV.

About this clone itself: Distinct nucleotide sequences in the sample also encode this CDR3. The chain combines TRBV5-1 with TRBJ2-5; D not resolved. Germline V gene lookup returns CDR1 SGHRS and CDR2 YFSETQ. Between the trimmed V and J ends, which lost 5 bases and 2 bases, there was a span of 4 bases. This CDR3 is built from 11 residues. The CDR3 reads CASSSQETQYF. DNA for the CDR3: TGCGCCAGCAGTTCTCAAGAGACCCAGTACTTC.

This sequence joins TRBV18 and TRBJ2-5; TRBD2 might be the D (6 bases). V was cut by 6 bases and J by 2 bases, with 16 bases left in between. This CDR3 contains 15 residues. Germline values: CDR1 KGHSH, CDR2 LQKENI. Written as DNA, the CDR3 is TGTGCCAGCTCCCCCCTCGGTGGGAGGCAAGAGACCCAGTACTTC. Translated: CASSPLGGRQETQYF.

The chain couples TRBV6-1 to TRBJ2-1, with 7 bases fitting TRBD1. From germline, CDR1 is MNHNS and CDR2 SASEGT. J lost 5 bases, V lost 9 bases, and 10 bases had no gene match. The CDR3 spans 14 residues. CDR3 in amino acids: CASTGTVVNNEQFF. The CDR3 DNA reads TGTGCCAGTACCGGGACAGTAGTCAACAATGAGCAGTTCTTC.

This sequence joins TRBV4-1 and TRBJ1-6, with unresolved D. The V gene lost 0 bases and the J gene lost 5 bases, with 11 bases spanning the gap. From germline, CDR1 is MGHRA and CDR2 YSYEKL. The CDR3 consists of 16 residues. CDR3 sequence (DNA): TGCGCCAGCAGCCAAGATACAGCCACTGATAATTCACCCCTCCACTTT. It codes for CASSQDTATDNSPLHF.

The chain recombines TRBV7-3 with TRBJ1-1, with D maybe TRBD1 (6 bases). CDR1 SGHTA and CDR2 FQGTGA come from the germline V gene. The V gene lost 5 bases and the J gene lost 1 base, with 8 bases spanning the gap. The CDR3 is 13 residues long. CDR3 nucleotides: TGTGCCAGCAGCCGGGACACGAACACTGAAGCTTTCTTT. This encodes CASSRDTNTEAFF.

CDR3 sequence: CASSQDTGGPAYEQYF. CDR3 sequence (DNA): TGTGCCAGCAGCCAAGATACAGGTGGTCCCGCCTACGAGCAGTACTTC. This sequence joins TRBV4-2 and TRBJ2-7; maybe TRBD1 (5 bases). The CDR3 length is 16 residues. Between the trimmed V and J ends, which lost 0 bases and 2 bases, there was a span of 14 bases. The germline gives CDR1 LGHNA, CDR2 YNFKEQ.

This chain uses TRBV7-2 with TRBJ2-5, with TRBD2 matching 9 bases. The CDR3 consists of 14 residues. CDR1 and CDR2 from the germline V gene are SGHTA and FQGNSA. V gave up 5 bases and J gave up 4 bases; unmatched junction bases: 5. In DNA, the CDR3 is TGTGCCAGCAGCAAAGCGGGAGGTGTAGAGACCCAGTACTTC. This encodes CASSKAGGVETQYF.

The gene calls are TRBV19 and TRBJ2-1; 9 positions agree with TRBD2. V lost 10 bases, J lost 11 bases, and 15 bases stayed unmatched. This CDR3 has 14 residues. Germline V CDR1 and CDR2: LNHDA, SQIVND (reference sequence). The CDR3 sequence is CATAQLSTSGQQFF. The CDR3 DNA follows: TGTGCCACCGCACAATTGAGCACTAGCGGGCAGCAGTTCTTC.

This rearrangement joins TRBV6-4 to TRBJ2-1; TRBD2 matches at 9 bases. This CDR3 has 16 amino acids. V was clipped by 0 bases and J by 4 bases; unmatched bases: 4. From germline, CDR1 is MRHNA and CDR2 SNTAGT. CDR3 loop: CASSDSSSGSYNEQFF. CDR3 bases: TGTGCCAGCAGTGACTCGAGTAGCGGGAGTTACAATGAGCAGTTCTTC.

The chain links TRBV5-1 to TRBJ2-7; the match to TRBD1 covers 9 bases. The length of the CDR3 is 14 residues. Per germline, CDR1 SGHRS and CDR2 YFSETQ. V lost 1 base and J lost 4; bases outside the gene matches: 3. The CDR3 DNA is TGCGCCAGCAGCTTGCAGACAGGGGGTTACGAGCAGTACTTC. It specifies CASSLQTGGYEQYF.

The CDR3 loop reads CASRWGGGVTGELFF. The DNA of the CDR3 is TGTGCCAGCAGATGGGGGGGCGGGGTCACCGGGGAGCTGTTTTTT. The J gene is TRBJ2-2, the V gene TRBV2, with a possible D match to TRBD2 (7 bases). Deletions cut 6 bases from V and 4 bases from J, with 15 bases between. CDR1 and CDR2 (germline): SNHLY, FYNNEI. The CDR3 contains 15 residues.

This chain links TRBV7-3 with TRBJ2-3; 9 nucleotides line up with TRBD1. The CDR3 covers 18 residues. Germline V gene lookup returns CDR1 SGHTA and CDR2 FQGTGA. Germline trimming cut 4 bases from V and 2 bases from J; bases unmatched to any gene: 13. For the CDR3, the DNA is TGTGCCAGCAGCTATACCTCCGGGACAGGGTTGTACACAGATACGCAGTATTTT. Translating it yields CASSYTSGTGLYTDTQYF.

The rearrangement links TRBV29-1 to TRBJ1-1; D unresolved. The V and J ends lost 6 bases and 0 bases respectively, with 14 bases between them. CDR3 length: 14 residues. Germline CDR1 SQVTM, CDR2 ANQGSEA. The CDR3 nucleotides are TGCAGCGTCGAAACCGGGATAATGAACACTGAAGCTTTCTTT. Amino acid sequence: CSVETGIMNTEAFF.

This chain uses TRBV6-4 with TRBJ2-7; D gene uncertain. CDR3 length: 12 amino acids. CDR1 and CDR2 (germline): MRHNA, SNTAGT. V was trimmed by 4 bases and J by 6 bases, leaving 10 bases between them. CDR3 sequence: CASSGVGGEQYF. The CDR3 DNA reads TGTGCCAGCAGTGGAGTCGGCGGCGAGCAGTACTTC.

V is TRBV13 and J is TRBJ2-7; no clear D. Per germline, CDR1 PRHDT and CDR2 FYEKMQ (reference sequence). There are 12 residues in the CDR3. V was clipped by 4 bases and J by 6 bases, with 10 bases between them. Here the CDR3 reads CASSSPRGEQYF. The CDR3 DNA is TGTGCCAGCAGCTCCCCCCGCGGCGAGCAGTACTTC.

V gene TRBV6-5 combines with J gene TRBJ1-4; D possibly corresponds to TRBD1 (5 bases). Germline V CDR1 and CDR2: MNHEY, SVGAGI. The CDR3 length is 12 residues. The V end lost 9 bases, the J end lost 5 bases, and 10 bases lay between the germline ends. Here the CDR3 reads CASRGENEKLFF. The CDR3 nucleotides are TGTGCCAGTAGGGGTGAGAATGAAAAACTGTTTTTT.

This chain connects TRBV7-6 to TRBJ2-1; 10 bases are a match to TRBD2. J gave up 4 bases and V 2 bases, and 14 bases lay outside the gene matches. Germline loops: CDR1 SGHVS, CDR2 FNYEAQ. CDR3 length: 19 amino acids. CDR3 residues: CASSLLAGGGDGAYNEQFF. As DNA, the CDR3 is TGTGCCAGCAGCTTATTAGCGGGAGGAGGGGATGGGGCATACAATGAGCAGTTCTTC.

The chain joins TRBV30 to TRBJ1-1; 11 bases match TRBD1. The CDR3 totals 13 residues. Germline V gene sequence: CDR1 GTSNPN, CDR2 SVGIG (reference sequence). V trimming: 4 bases; J trimming: 4 bases; junction bases outside the gene matches: 2. CDR3 amino acids: CAWTGTGGTEAFF. In DNA form, the CDR3 reads TGTGCCTGGACCGGGACAGGGGGCACTGAAGCTTTCTTT.

V is TRBV7-2 and J is TRBJ2-7; 14 positions agree with TRBD2. CDR3 length equals 16 residues. The J segment lost 4 bases and the V segment lost 5 bases, leaving 7 bases of the junction unmatched. Germline V gene data show CDR1 as SGHTA and CDR2 as FQGNSA. The CDR3 loop reads CASSTRTSGRRYEQYF. The CDR3 bases are TGTGCCAGCAGCACTCGGACTAGCGGGAGGAGGTACGAGCAGTACTTC.

The genes are TRBV5-1 and TRBJ1-6; 10 bases agree with TRBD1. CDR3 length: 14 residues. Unmatched junction bases numbered 3, after V lost 3 bases and J lost 9 bases. The germline V gene encodes CDR1 SGHRS and CDR2 YFSETQ. CDR3 in amino acids: CASSSGTGASPLHF. The CDR3 DNA reads as TGCGCCAGCAGCTCCGGGACAGGGGCTTCACCCCTCCACTTT.